This TCR beta chain was profiled in a study of T cell repertoires in cytomegalovirus infection. Overall study: Selection of CMV epitopes for the study included recently identified HLA-C-restricted and well-studied HLA-B-restricted ones. Public TCR beta signatures indicated both CMV infection and matching HLA type. Findings of the study overall: Dominant in the ex vivo response were TCR beta clonotypes restricted by HLA-C and specific for CMV.

This clonotype was counted only a few times. Its antigen is unidentified. One entry per CDR3 protein results from TCRdb running MiXCR on the reads. The sample yields fewer than 850,000 distinct CDR3 sequences, just under 30% seen once. The V end was cut by 7 bases, the J end by 8 bases, with 17 bases between. The CDR3 is 13 residues long. Germline loops: CDR1 MNHNY, CDR2 SVGAGI (reference sequence). This TCR was sampled from a human donor in good health (CMV status not recorded). Some clones in this sample may be carry-over from other donors' samples. The V call is TRBV6-6, the J call TRBJ1-2; D unresolved. This specimen was cultured CD8+ T cells from PBMCs, taken from culture after CMV antigen stimulation. Here the CDR3 reads CASTAGPGGGYTF. CDR3 sequence (DNA): TGTGCCAGCACCGCGGGTCCCGGAGGGGGCTACACCTTC.